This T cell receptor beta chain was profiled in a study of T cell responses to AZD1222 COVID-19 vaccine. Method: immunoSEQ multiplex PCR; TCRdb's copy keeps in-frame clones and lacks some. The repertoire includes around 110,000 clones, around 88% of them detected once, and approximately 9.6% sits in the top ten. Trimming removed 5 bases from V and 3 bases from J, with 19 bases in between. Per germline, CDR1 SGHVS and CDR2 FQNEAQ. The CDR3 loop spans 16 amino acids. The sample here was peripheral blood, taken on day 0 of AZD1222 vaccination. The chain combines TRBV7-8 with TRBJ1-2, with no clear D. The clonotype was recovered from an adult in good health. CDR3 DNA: TGTGCCAGCAGCCGGCGAGGACGGAGAGGCGACTATGGCTACACCTTC. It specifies CASSRRGRRGDYGYTF.